Listed below are T cell receptor beta chains from one sample, sequenced in a study of shared clonotypes between healthy human individuals. Libraries were prepared by immunoSEQ multiplex PCR; TCRdb keeps only in-frame clonotypes and omits some of them. Here the sample spans about 2.2 million clones, over 85% being singletons. Sequencing was done on a sample of naive CD8+ T cells from PBMCs. The receptor source for this set is a man between 18 and 29 years old in good health. Some clones in this sample may be carry-over from other donors' samples. Each CDR3 is given with its conserved first and last residue. A D gene is named only where the DNA matches it firmly. Clone size is not always given. Where it is, it says once, few, many or a class for expanded clones.

d_gene: .
v_gene: TRBV5-6
j_gene: TRBJ1-1
abundance: .
CDR3aa: CASSFSARENKAFF
CDR3nt: TGTGCCAGCAGCTTTTCGGCCAGGGAGAATAAAGCTTTCTTT

d_gene: TRBD1
v_gene: TRBV29-1
j_gene: TRBJ1-1
abundance: few
CDR3aa: CSVADRITEAFF
CDR3nt: TGCAGCGTAGCGGACAGGATCACTGAAGCTTTCTTT

d_gene: .
v_gene: TRBV5-1
j_gene: TRBJ2-7
abundance: .
CDR3aa: CASSPPGGHYEQYF
CDR3nt: TGCGCCAGCAGCCCCCCGGGGGGCCACTACGAGCAGTACTTC

d_gene: .
v_gene: TRBV27
j_gene: TRBJ2-7
abundance: .
CDR3aa: CASSLLTAGGPYEQYF
CDR3nt: TGTGCCAGCAGTTTATTAACCGCCGGGGGCCCCTACGAGCAGTACTTC

d_gene: TRBD2
v_gene: TRBV27
j_gene: TRBJ2-3
abundance: .
CDR3aa: CASSILAGGTDTQYF
CDR3nt: TGTGCCAGCAGTATACTAGCGGGAGGGACAGATACGCAGTATTTT

d_gene: .
v_gene: TRBV7-9
j_gene: TRBJ1-2
abundance: .
CDR3aa: CASSYEGVGVYGYTF
CDR3nt: TGTGCCAGCAGTTACGAGGGCGTCGGGGTCTATGGCTACACCTTC

d_gene: .
v_gene: TRBV2
j_gene: TRBJ2-3
abundance: .
CDR3aa: CASSELGASTDTQYF
CDR3nt: TGTGCCAGCAGTGAACTCGGGGCGAGCACAGATACGCAGTATTTT

d_gene: .
v_gene: TRBV15
j_gene: TRBJ2-1
abundance: .
CDR3aa: CATSSWEMSSYNEQFF
CDR3nt: TGTGCCACCAGCTCCTGGGAGATGAGCTCCTACAATGAGCAGTTCTTC

d_gene: .
v_gene: TRBV4-2
j_gene: TRBJ2-7
abundance: .
CDR3aa: CASRGPSNEQYF
CDR3nt: TGTGCCAGCAGGGGACCCTCAAACGAGCAGTACTTC

d_gene: TRBD1
v_gene: TRBV2
j_gene: TRBJ2-5
abundance: .
CDR3aa: CASRGTAKETQYF
CDR3nt: TGTGCCAGCAGGGGGACAGCTAAAGAGACCCAGTACTTC

d_gene: TRBD1
v_gene: TRBV4-2
j_gene: TRBJ1-5
abundance: .
CDR3aa: CASSQPGQGINQPQHF
CDR3nt: TGTGCCAGCAGCCAACCCGGACAGGGGATTAATCAGCCCCAGCATTTT

d_gene: TRBD1
v_gene: TRBV5-1
j_gene: TRBJ2-7
abundance: .
CDR3aa: CASSSWSGQGYEQYF
CDR3nt: TGCGCCAGCAGCTCATGGTCGGGACAGGGGTACGAGCAGTACTTC

d_gene: .
v_gene: TRBV27
j_gene: TRBJ1-5
abundance: .
CDR3aa: CASSLSAGQPQHF
CDR3nt: TGTGCCAGCAGTTTATCGGCTGGGCAGCCCCAGCATTTT

d_gene: .
v_gene: TRBV13
j_gene: TRBJ1-3
abundance: .
CDR3aa: CASSTRDNSGNTIYF
CDR3nt: TGTGCCAGCAGCACCCGGGACAACTCTGGAAACACCATATATTTT

d_gene: TRBD1
v_gene: TRBV19
j_gene: TRBJ2-7
abundance: .
CDR3aa: CASADRVDYEQYF
CDR3nt: TGTGCCAGTGCGGACAGGGTAGACTACGAGCAGTACTTC

d_gene: TRBD2
v_gene: TRBV28
j_gene: TRBJ2-7
abundance: .
CDR3aa: CASSLEMIAGLRGGGYF
CDR3nt: TGTGCCAGCAGTTTAGAGATGATAGCGGGACTTCGGGGCGGTGGGTACTTC

d_gene: .
v_gene: TRBV27
j_gene: TRBJ2-1
abundance: .
CDR3aa: CASSFGPARAEQFF
CDR3nt: TGTGCCAGCAGTTTTGGACCGGCCCGCGCAGAGCAGTTCTTC

d_gene: .
v_gene: TRBV10-1
j_gene: TRBJ2-7
abundance: .
CDR3aa: CASSDDSEQYF
CDR3nt: TGCGCCAGCAGTGATGACTCCGAGCAGTACTTC

d_gene: TRBD2
v_gene: TRBV7-8
j_gene: TRBJ2-1
abundance: .
CDR3aa: CATTGSPSGRWDEQFF
CDR3nt: TGTGCCACCACAGGGAGTCCGAGCGGGAGGTGGGATGAGCAGTTCTTC

d_gene: .
v_gene: TRBV5-1
j_gene: TRBJ2-7
abundance: .
CDR3aa: CASSRDRTASSYEQYF
CDR3nt: TGCGCCAGCAGCAGAGACAGGACTGCGAGCTCCTACGAGCAGTACTTC

d_gene: .
v_gene: TRBV10-2
j_gene: TRBJ2-1
abundance: .
CDR3aa: CASRERLYNEQFF
CDR3nt: TGCGCCAGCAGAGAACGACTTTATAATGAGCAGTTCTTC

d_gene: .
v_gene: TRBV4-1
j_gene: TRBJ2-5
abundance: .
CDR3aa: CASSHLLRETQYF
CDR3nt: TGCGCCAGCAGCCATCTATTAAGGGAGACCCAGTACTTC

d_gene: .
v_gene: TRBV18
j_gene: TRBJ2-1
abundance: few
CDR3aa: CASSVASYNEQFF
CDR3nt: TGTGCCAGCTCAGTAGCGTCGTACAATGAGCAGTTCTTC

d_gene: .
v_gene: TRBV7-9
j_gene: TRBJ2-2
abundance: .
CDR3aa: CASSLAPSVFTGELFF
CDR3nt: TGTGCCAGCAGCTTAGCTCCCTCGGTTTTCACCGGGGAGCTGTTTTTT

d_gene: .
v_gene: TRBV5-1
j_gene: TRBJ2-7
abundance: .
CDR3aa: CASSLDQDSRRNEQYF
CDR3nt: TGCGCCAGCAGCTTGGATCAGGACAGTCGTAGGAACGAGCAGTACTTC

d_gene: .
v_gene: TRBV29-1
j_gene: TRBJ1-2
abundance: .
CDR3aa: CSARTARGYTF
CDR3nt: TGCAGCGCGCGGACGGCGAGGGGCTACACCTTC

d_gene: .
v_gene: TRBV15
j_gene: TRBJ2-7
abundance: .
CDR3aa: CATSRDETYEQYF
CDR3nt: TGTGCCACCAGCAGAGATGAGACCTACGAGCAGTACTTC

d_gene: TRBD1
v_gene: TRBV28
j_gene: TRBJ2-7
abundance: .
CDR3aa: CASGQGLDEQYF
CDR3nt: TGTGCCAGCGGACAGGGGTTAGACGAGCAGTACTTC

d_gene: .
v_gene: TRBV9
j_gene: TRBJ1-4
abundance: .
CDR3aa: CASSVGRRRTIKEKLFF
CDR3nt: TGTGCCAGCAGCGTAGGTAGGAGGAGGACCATAAAGGAAAAACTGTTTTTT

d_gene: TRBD2
v_gene: TRBV7-7
j_gene: TRBJ2-1
abundance: .
CDR3aa: CASSSGPGGSSYNEQFF
CDR3nt: TGTGCCAGCAGCTCCGGGCCCGGCGGGAGCTCCTACAATGAGCAGTTCTTC

d_gene: .
v_gene: TRBV7-9
j_gene: TRBJ1-1
abundance: .
CDR3aa: CASSTTGRAFDTEAFF
CDR3nt: TGTGCCAGCAGCACCACCGGCCGGGCTTTCGACACTGAAGCTTTCTTT

d_gene: .
v_gene: TRBV7-9
j_gene: TRBJ1-4
abundance: once
CDR3aa: CASSLAQGGEKLFF
CDR3nt: TGTGCCAGCAGCTTAGCGCAGGGAGGCGAAAAACTGTTTTTT

d_gene: .
v_gene: TRBV7-9
j_gene: TRBJ1-5
abundance: .
CDR3aa: CASSRGGSNQPQHF
CDR3nt: TGTGCCAGCAGCCGAGGGGGGAGCAATCAGCCCCAGCATTTT

d_gene: .
v_gene: TRBV11-2
j_gene: TRBJ2-7
abundance: .
CDR3aa: CASSFAGGQYEQYF
CDR3nt: TGTGCCAGCAGCTTCGCCGGAGGTCAGTACGAGCAGTACTTC

d_gene: .
v_gene: TRBV5-1
j_gene: TRBJ1-1
abundance: once
CDR3aa: CASSSDGRAEAFF
CDR3nt: TGCGCCAGCAGCTCGGATGGGAGGGCTGAAGCTTTCTTT

d_gene: .
v_gene: TRBV6-1
j_gene: TRBJ1-1
abundance: .
CDR3aa: CASGPALNTEAFF
CDR3nt: TGTGCCAGCGGGCCCGCCTTGAACACTGAAGCTTTCTTT

d_gene: TRBD2
v_gene: TRBV11-2
j_gene: TRBJ2-1
abundance: once
CDR3aa: CASSGGTRGVSYNEQFF
CDR3nt: TGTGCCAGCAGCGGCGGGACTAGGGGGGTCTCCTACAATGAGCAGTTCTTC

d_gene: .
v_gene: TRBV7-9
j_gene: TRBJ2-7
abundance: .
CDR3aa: CASSLTGNGYEQYF
CDR3nt: TGTGCCAGCAGCCTAACCGGGAACGGTTACGAGCAGTACTTC

d_gene: .
v_gene: TRBV27
j_gene: TRBJ2-7
abundance: .
CDR3aa: CASTYTEQYF
CDR3nt: TGTGCCAGCACCTACACCGAGCAGTACTTC

d_gene: .
v_gene: TRBV9
j_gene: TRBJ2-1
abundance: .
CDR3aa: CASSVVGFSGRENEQFF
CDR3nt: TGTGCCAGCAGCGTAGTAGGCTTTTCGGGCAGGGAGAATGAGCAGTTCTTC

d_gene: .
v_gene: TRBV7-2
j_gene: TRBJ2-2
abundance: .
CDR3aa: CASSLGRAPNTGELFF
CDR3nt: TGTGCCAGCAGCTTGGGCCGGGCCCCGAACACCGGGGAGCTGTTTTTT

d_gene: .
v_gene: TRBV12-5
j_gene: TRBJ2-3
abundance: .
CDR3aa: CASGGGTAPSTDTQYF
CDR3nt: TGTGCTAGTGGTGGAGGGACAGCACCTAGCACAGATACGCAGTATTTT

d_gene: .
v_gene: TRBV9
j_gene: TRBJ2-7
abundance: .
CDR3aa: CASSVTGNLREQYF
CDR3nt: TGTGCCAGCAGCGTGACAGGCAATTTGCGGGAGCAGTACTTC

d_gene: .
v_gene: TRBV4-3
j_gene: TRBJ1-1
abundance: .
CDR3aa: CASSQEYRSLNTEAFF
CDR3nt: TGCGCCAGCAGCCAAGAATACAGAAGCCTGAACACTGAAGCTTTCTTT

d_gene: TRBD2
v_gene: TRBV7-9
j_gene: TRBJ2-7
abundance: .
CDR3aa: CASSQPTGREGHEQYF
CDR3nt: TGTGCCAGCAGCCAACCTACGGGCAGGGAGGGACACGAGCAGTACTTC